The 25 T cell receptor beta chains in this list originate from one sample, sequenced in a study of CD8 T cells in ankylosing spondylitis. Study conclusions and caveats: The study identified a TCR beta motif of under ten highly homologous variants that appeared characteristic of ankylosing spondylitis blood.

TCRdb used MiXCR to reprocess the 5' RACE reads, holding one entry per CDR3 protein. The sample includes 750,000 to 850,000 distinct CDR3 sequences, about 10% of them seen just once. Antigen specificity for these receptors is unknown. The specimen sequenced was blood, either unsorted or a sorted T cell fraction (not recorded which). These receptors were collected from a male donor with ankylosing spondylitis.

This clonotype has just a few counts. The V gene is TRBV4-1, the J gene TRBJ1-1; no reliable D call. Per germline, CDR1 MGHRA and CDR2 YSYEKL. This CDR3 contains 13 residues. Between the trimmed V and J ends, which lost 0 bases and 10 bases, there was a span of 12 bases. CDR3 nucleotides: TGCGCCAGCAGCCAAGATCGGGCCCTGCGAGCTTTCTTT. Its translation is CASSQDRALRAFF.

The chain joins TRBV7-2 to TRBJ2-1; no clear D gene. Germline V gives CDR1 SGHTA, CDR2 FQGNSA. The CDR3 sequence is 11 residues long. The germline V and J ends were trimmed by 3 bases and 9 bases, with 6 bases remaining between them. The CDR3 here is CASSFWGEQFF. CDR3 coding DNA: TGTGCCAGCAGCTTTTGGGGTGAGCAGTTCTTC.

This clonotype was seen a handful of times. The chain is built from TRBV20-1 and TRBJ1-2; TRBD1 might be the D (6 bases). From germline, CDR1 is DFQATT and CDR2 SNEGSKA (reference sequence). CDR3 length: 15 residues. Trimming took 4 bases from V and 4 from J, leaving 19 bases between them. The DNA for the CDR3 is TGCAGTGCTACCAACCCTGCAGGGGTGGTCTATGGCTACACCTTC. It translates to CSATNPAGVVYGYTF.

The chain links TRBV20-1 to TRBJ2-5, with 7 nucleotides matching TRBD2. With V trimmed by 1 base and J by 1 base, 9 bases remained unmatched. Germline CDR1 reads DFQATT; CDR2 reads SNEGSKA (reference sequence). This CDR3 is built from 16 residues. CDR3 DNA sequence: TGCAGTGCTAGAGCAAGGGTAGCGGGTATCCAAGAGACCCAGTACTTC. The encoded protein is CSARARVAGIQETQYF.

This clonotype was observed a handful of times. V usage is TRBV20-1 and J usage is TRBJ1-5; D unclear. Trimming pared 0 bases from V and 4 bases from J, leaving 10 bases between. Germline V gene data show CDR1 as DFQATT and CDR2 as SNEGSKA (reference sequence). The CDR3 has 14 amino acids. The chain's CDR3 is CSARDPTTNQPQHF. DNA of the CDR3: TGCAGTGCTAGAGATCCCACCACTAATCAGCCCCAGCATTTT.

This clonotype came up a few times. This chain joins TRBV18 and TRBJ2-1, with TRBD2 matching over 12 bases. The CDR3 length is 16 residues. J lost 9 bases, V lost 1 base, and 7 bases had no gene match. The germline V gene encodes CDR1 KGHSH and CDR2 LQKENI. CDR3 protein: CASSPLGLAGIGEQFF. CDR3 nucleotides: TGTGCCAGCTCACCACTCGGACTAGCGGGGATAGGTGAGCAGTTCTTC.

The chain employs TRBV4-3 and TRBJ2-3; 9 bases line up with TRBD2. Germline trimming cut 4 bases from V and 2 bases from J; bases unmatched to any gene: 10. CDR1 and CDR2 from the germline V gene are LGHNA and YSLEER. This CDR3 is 17 amino acids long. The CDR3 DNA sequence: TGCGCCAGCAGCCCTCGGGGTAGCGGGGGCCTCACAGATACGCAGTATTTT. It encodes CASSPRGSGGLTDTQYF.

The CDR3 region has the DNA TGTGCCATCAGTGAGCGCGTGGGGAAGGGCACCGGGGAGCTGTTTTTT. Amino acid sequence: CAISERVGKGTGELFF. The chain couples TRBV10-3 to TRBJ2-2; the D is unclear. The germline V gene has CDR1 ENHRY and CDR2 SYGVKD. Trimming removed 2 bases at V and 4 bases at J, with 14 bases between. This CDR3 spans 16 amino acids.

This clonotype was observed many times. This chain links TRBV5-6 with TRBJ2-3; D unresolved. V lost 1 base and J lost 5, with 8 bases in between. The CDR3 is 13 amino acids. The germline gives CDR1 SGHDT, CDR2 YYEEEE. This chain's CDR3 is CASSLKLRDTQYF. CDR3 sequence (DNA): TGTGCCAGCAGCTTGAAACTAAGAGATACGCAGTATTTT.

The chain combines TRBV20-1 with TRBJ2-2; D is unresolved. Between the trimmed V and J ends, which lost 6 bases and 6 bases, there was a span of 11 bases. Per germline, CDR1 DFQATT and CDR2 SNEGSKA (reference sequence). The CDR3 totals 12 residues. CDR3 in DNA: TGCAGTGCCCCCCGAAGACCCGGGGAGCTGTTTTTT. Translating it yields CSAPRRPGELFF.

This clonotype has at least ten counts. This chain connects TRBV20-1 to TRBJ2-3; possibly TRBD2 for D (5 bases). The germline V gene encodes CDR1 DFQATT and CDR2 SNEGSKA (reference sequence). CDR3 length: 15 residues. V was trimmed by 5 bases and J by 0 bases, leaving 15 bases between them. CDR3 sequence: CSALALGRSTDTQYF. CDR3 bases: TGCAGTGCTCTAGCACTAGGGCGGAGCACAGATACGCAGTATTTT.

On this clonotype: One junction end disagrees with the germline gene, perhaps due to a read error. V usage is TRBV20-1 and J usage is TRBJ1-5, with 8 bases identical to TRBD1. This CDR3 contains 16 residues. The germline V gene has CDR1 DFQATT and CDR2 SNEGSKA (reference sequence). The CDR3 DNA reads as TGCTGTGCTAGAGAGCAGGGGGCCCGTAGCAATCAGCCCCAGCATTTT. This gives the protein CCAREQGARSNQPQHF.

This chain links TRBV7-6 with TRBJ2-7; 11 bases are shared with TRBD1. Trimming removed 2 bases from V and 2 bases from J; junction bases left unmatched: 8. Germline V CDR1 and CDR2: SGHVS, FNYEAQ. This CDR3 contains 17 residues. CDR3 sequence (DNA): TGTGCCAGCAGCTTAAGGGGGGGACAGGGGGAAGCCTACGAGCAGTACTTC. Encoded protein: CASSLRGGQGEAYEQYF. The full variable domain, in which reference TRBV7-6 and TRBJ2-7 provide the parts outside the CDR3, is GAGVSQSPRYKVTKRGQDVALRCDPISGHVSLYWYRQALGQGPEFLTYFNYEAQQDKSGLPNDRFSAERPEGSISTLTIQRTEQRDSAMYRCASSLRGGQGEAYEQYFGPGTRLTVT.

This clonotype has a handful of counts. In DNA, the CDR3 is TGTGCCAGCACACCCTCTCCTGGAAACATTCAGTACTTC. As protein: CASTPSPGNIQYF. This chain joins TRBV3-1 and TRBJ2-4, with D uncertain. This CDR3 is 13 amino acids long. The germline V and J ends were trimmed by 7 bases and 6 bases, with 13 bases remaining between them. CDR1 is LGHDT, CDR2 YNNKEL, per germline (reference sequence).

This clonotype appeared a few times. The CDR3 region is CASSLALVWAGYNEQFF. CDR3 sequence (DNA): TGTGCCAGCAGCTTAGCGCTCGTGTGGGCGGGCTACAATGAGCAGTTCTTC. The J gene is TRBJ2-1, the V gene TRBV7-2; D perhaps matches TRBD2 (5 bases). CDR1 is SGHTA and CDR2 is FQGNSA in the germline V gene. Trimming removed 0 bases from V and 3 bases from J, with 15 bases in between. The CDR3 extends over 17 amino acids.

This chain links TRBV27 with TRBJ1-2, with TRBD1 matching over 9 bases. The ends lost 0 bases at V and 5 bases at J; junction bases unmatched: 4. The CDR3 consists of 15 residues. Germline assignment: CDR1 MNHEY and CDR2 SMNVEV (reference sequence). CDR3 coding DNA: TGTGCCAGCAGTTTATCTGGGACAGGGTTATATGGCTACACCTTC. Protein: CASSLSGTGLYGYTF.

This clonotype was detected a few times. J is TRBJ1-5 and V is TRBV28; possibly TRBD1 for D (6 bases). CDR1 is MDHEN, CDR2 SYDVKM, per germline. The CDR3 has 14 amino acids. Trimming took off 8 bases at V and 5 bases at J, with 16 bases between the two ends. The CDR3: CASGWGGQDQPQHF. CDR3 nucleotide sequence: TGTGCCAGCGGATGGGGGGGGCAAGATCAGCCCCAGCATTTT.

The gene calls are TRBV11-2 and TRBJ1-1; 9 bases line up with TRBD1. With 1 base clipped from V and 4 bases from J, the junction kept 4 bases outside the gene matches. This CDR3 is built from 15 residues. CDR1 and CDR2 (germline): SGHAT, FQNNGV. In DNA form, the CDR3 reads TGTGCCAGCAGCTTAGTAGGGACAGGGTTCACTGAAGCTTTCTTT. This sequence encodes CASSLVGTGFTEAFF.

This clonotype was detected only a few times. The CDR3 bases are TGTGCCAGCAGCGCGCTATCGAGGCACACTGAAGCTTTCTTT. Amino acid sequence: CASSALSRHTEAFF. V is TRBV9 and J is TRBJ1-1; D is unresolved. CDR1 is SGDLS and CDR2 is YYNGEE in the germline V gene. The CDR3 runs 14 residues. Trimming cost V 3 bases and J 3 bases, with 12 bases left between them.

As DNA, the CDR3 is TGTGCCAGCAGGGATTCAGGTGGGACTGAAGCTTTCTTT. Protein product: CASRDSGGTEAFF. V gene TRBV6-1 combines with J gene TRBJ1-1; D unresolved. Trimming cost V 6 bases and J 5 bases, with 13 bases left between them. In germline, CDR1 is MNHNS, CDR2 SASEGT. This CDR3 comprises 13 residues.

The CDR3: CASSPPSSGRDTQYF. CDR3 DNA sequence: TGTGCCAGCTCACCACCTAGTTCGGGGAGGGATACGCAGTATTTT. The V gene is TRBV18, the J gene TRBJ2-3, with D tentatively TRBD2 (6 bases). The CDR3 covers 15 residues. The V end was cut by 0 bases, the J end by 6 bases, with 13 bases between. The germline CDR1 and CDR2 sequences are KGHSH and LQKENI.

V is TRBV7-3 and J is TRBJ2-2; D perhaps matches TRBD2 (6 bases). The CDR3 totals 16 residues. V was shortened by 4 bases and J by 2 bases, with 14 bases between the two germline ends. Germline CDR1 and CDR2: SGHTA and FQGTGA. DNA of the CDR3: TGTGCCAGCAGCTACCTTGGAGGGTATAACACCGGGGAGCTGTTTTTT. Encoded protein: CASSYLGGYNTGELFF.

This clonotype was counted only a few times. J is TRBJ1-5 and V is TRBV19; TRBD1 aligns across 7 bases. CDR3 length equals 15 residues. The germline gives CDR1 LNHDA, CDR2 SQIVND (reference sequence). V lost 6 bases, J lost 3 bases, and 8 bases stayed unmatched. DNA of the CDR3: TGTGCCAGTAGCAGGGGGGAAGGGAACAATCAGCCCCAGCATTTT. Amino acid sequence: CASSRGEGNNQPQHF.

The rearrangement joins TRBV20-1 to TRBJ2-7, with D maybe TRBD1 (6 bases). CDR3 size: 13 residues. Germline V gene sequence: CDR1 DFQATT, CDR2 SNEGSKA (reference sequence). V shed 2 bases and J shed 7 bases, with 15 bases lying between them. The CDR3 loop is CSARRTGSGEQYF. The CDR3 DNA follows: TGCAGTGCTAGAAGAACAGGGTCCGGTGAGCAGTACTTC.

CDR3 sequence reads: CSAKLAGNNEQFF. The CDR3 region has the DNA TGCAGTGCTAAACTAGCGGGGAACAATGAGCAGTTCTTC. V is TRBV20-1 and J is TRBJ2-1; 10 bases line up with TRBD2. V lost 4 bases to trimming and J lost 5 bases; unmatched junction nucleotides: 2. The CDR3 length is 13 residues. CDR1 is DFQATT and CDR2 is SNEGSKA in the germline V gene (reference sequence).